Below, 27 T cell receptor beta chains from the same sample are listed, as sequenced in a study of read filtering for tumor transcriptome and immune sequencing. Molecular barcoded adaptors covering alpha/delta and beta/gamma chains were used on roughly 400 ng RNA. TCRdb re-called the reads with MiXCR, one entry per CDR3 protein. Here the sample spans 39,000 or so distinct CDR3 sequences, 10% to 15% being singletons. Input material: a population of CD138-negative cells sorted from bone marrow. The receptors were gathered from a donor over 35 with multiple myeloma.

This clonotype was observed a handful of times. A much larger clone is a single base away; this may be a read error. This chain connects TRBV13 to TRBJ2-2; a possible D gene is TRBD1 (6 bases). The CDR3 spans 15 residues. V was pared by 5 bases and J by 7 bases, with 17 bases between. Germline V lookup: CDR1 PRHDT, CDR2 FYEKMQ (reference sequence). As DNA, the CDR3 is TGTGCCAGCAGCGGGGGCTCAACAGGACTCGGGGAGCTGTTTTTT. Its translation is CASSGGSTGLGELFF.

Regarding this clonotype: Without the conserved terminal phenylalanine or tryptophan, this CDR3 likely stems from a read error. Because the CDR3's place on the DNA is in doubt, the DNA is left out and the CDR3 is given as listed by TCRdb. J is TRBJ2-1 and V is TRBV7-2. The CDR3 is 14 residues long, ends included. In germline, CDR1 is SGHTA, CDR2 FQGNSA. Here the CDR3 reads CASSSRRVGNEQIS.

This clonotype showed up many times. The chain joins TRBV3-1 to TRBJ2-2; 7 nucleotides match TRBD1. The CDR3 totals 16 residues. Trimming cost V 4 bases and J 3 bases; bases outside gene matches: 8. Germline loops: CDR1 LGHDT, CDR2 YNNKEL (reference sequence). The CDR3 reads CASSPRDRAHTGELFF. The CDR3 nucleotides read TGTGCCAGCAGCCCGCGAGACAGGGCGCACACCGGGGAGCTGTTTTTT.

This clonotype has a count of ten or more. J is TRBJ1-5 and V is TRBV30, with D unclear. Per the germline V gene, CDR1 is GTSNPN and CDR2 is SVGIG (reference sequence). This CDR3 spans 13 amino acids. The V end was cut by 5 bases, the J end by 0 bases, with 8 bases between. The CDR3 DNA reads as TGTGCCTGGGGTAGGAGTAGCAATCAGCCCCAGCATTTT. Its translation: CAWGRSSNQPQHF.

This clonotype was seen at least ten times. CDR3 sequence: CSATSGRGGEQYF. CDR3 sequence (DNA): TGCAGCGCAACTAGCGGGAGGGGCGGGGAGCAGTACTTC. This chain uses TRBV20-1 with TRBJ2-7, with 13 nucleotides matching TRBD2. CDR1 and CDR2 from the germline V gene are DFQATT and SNEGSKA (reference sequence). The CDR3 consists of 13 residues.

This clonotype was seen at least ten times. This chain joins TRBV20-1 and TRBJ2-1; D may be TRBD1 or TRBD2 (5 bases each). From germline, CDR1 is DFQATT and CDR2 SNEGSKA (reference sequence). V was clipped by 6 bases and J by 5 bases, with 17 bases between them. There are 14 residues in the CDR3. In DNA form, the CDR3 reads TGCAGTGCCCCCGTTACGGGGCTAAACAATGAGCAGTTCTTC. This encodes CSAPVTGLNNEQFF.

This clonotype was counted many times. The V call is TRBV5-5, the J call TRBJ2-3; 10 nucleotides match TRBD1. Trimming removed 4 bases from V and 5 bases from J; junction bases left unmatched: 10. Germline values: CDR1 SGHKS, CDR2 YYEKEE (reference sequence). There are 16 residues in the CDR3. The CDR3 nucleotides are TGTGCCAGCAGCCTGCCCGGGACAGGGGCAATAGATACGCAGTATTTT. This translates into CASSLPGTGAIDTQYF.

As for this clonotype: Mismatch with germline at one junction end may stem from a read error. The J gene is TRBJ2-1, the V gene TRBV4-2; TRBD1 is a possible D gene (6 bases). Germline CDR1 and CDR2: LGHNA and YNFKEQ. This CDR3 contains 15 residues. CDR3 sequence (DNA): TGTGCCAGCAGCCAGGGCAGGGTCCGGGACAATGAGCAATTCTTC. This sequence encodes CASSQGRVRDNEQFF.

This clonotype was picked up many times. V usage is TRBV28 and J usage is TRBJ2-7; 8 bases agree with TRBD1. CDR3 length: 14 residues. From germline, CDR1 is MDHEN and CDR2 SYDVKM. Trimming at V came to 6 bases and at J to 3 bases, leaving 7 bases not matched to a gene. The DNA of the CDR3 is TGTGCCAGCAGCAAACAGGGGGTAATCTACGAGCAGTACTTC. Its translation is CASSKQGVIYEQYF.

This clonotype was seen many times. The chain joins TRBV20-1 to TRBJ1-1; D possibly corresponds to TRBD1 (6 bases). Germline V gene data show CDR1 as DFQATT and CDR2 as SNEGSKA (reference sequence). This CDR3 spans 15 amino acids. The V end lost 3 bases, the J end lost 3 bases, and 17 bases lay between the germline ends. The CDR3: CSARDSRGRDTEAFF. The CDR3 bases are TGCAGTGCTAGGGACAGTAGGGGTAGGGACACTGAAGCTTTCTTT.

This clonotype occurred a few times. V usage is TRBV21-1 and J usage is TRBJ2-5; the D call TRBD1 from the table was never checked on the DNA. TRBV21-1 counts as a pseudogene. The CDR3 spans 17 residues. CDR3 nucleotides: TGTGCCAGCAGCAAGTACTGGGACGGGGGGCCGGAAGAGACCCAGTACTTC. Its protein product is CASSKYWDGGPEETQYF.

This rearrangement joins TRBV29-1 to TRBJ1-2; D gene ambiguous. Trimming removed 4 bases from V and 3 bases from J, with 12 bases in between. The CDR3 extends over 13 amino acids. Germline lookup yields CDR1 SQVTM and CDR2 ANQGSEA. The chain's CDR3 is CSVGEQIYYGYTF. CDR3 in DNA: TGCAGCGTTGGAGAACAGATCTACTATGGCTACACCTTC.

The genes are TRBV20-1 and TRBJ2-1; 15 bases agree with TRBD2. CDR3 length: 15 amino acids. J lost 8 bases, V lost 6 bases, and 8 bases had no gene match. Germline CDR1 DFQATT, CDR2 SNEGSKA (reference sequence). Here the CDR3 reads CSAEAGLAGGDEQFF. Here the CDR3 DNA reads TGCAGTGCAGAGGCGGGACTAGCGGGAGGCGATGAGCAGTTCTTC.

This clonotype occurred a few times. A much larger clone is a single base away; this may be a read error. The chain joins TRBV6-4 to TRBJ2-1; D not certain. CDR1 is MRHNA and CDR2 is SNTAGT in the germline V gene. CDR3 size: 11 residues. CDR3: CASSEQNGQFF. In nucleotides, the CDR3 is TGTGCCAGCAGTGAACAGAATGGGCAGTTCTTC.

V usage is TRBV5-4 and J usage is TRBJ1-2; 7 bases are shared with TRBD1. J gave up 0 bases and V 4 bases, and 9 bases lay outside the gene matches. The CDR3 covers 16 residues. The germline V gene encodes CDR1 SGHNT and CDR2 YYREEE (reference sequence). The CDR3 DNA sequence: TGTGCCAGCAGCCGCCCCCTCGACAGGGCTAACTATGGCTACACCTTC. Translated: CASSRPLDRANYGYTF.

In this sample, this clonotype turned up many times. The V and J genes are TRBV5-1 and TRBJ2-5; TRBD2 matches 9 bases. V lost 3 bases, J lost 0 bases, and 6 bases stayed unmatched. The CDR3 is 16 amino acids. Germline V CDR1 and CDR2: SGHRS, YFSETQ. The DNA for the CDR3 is TGCGCCAGCAGCTCGGAGGCGGGAGGGTACCAAGAGACCCAGTACTTC. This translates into CASSSEAGGYQETQYF.

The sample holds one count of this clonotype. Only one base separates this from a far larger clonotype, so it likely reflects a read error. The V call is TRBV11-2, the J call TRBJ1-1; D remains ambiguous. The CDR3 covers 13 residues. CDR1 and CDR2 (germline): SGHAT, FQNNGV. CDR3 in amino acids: CASSPTGSPEAYF. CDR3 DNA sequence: TGTGCCAGCAGCCCCACTGGCAGCCCTGAAGCTTACTTT.

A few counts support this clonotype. The CDR3: CASSSQGSGSYEQYF. The CDR3 region has the DNA TGTGCCAGCAGCTCCCAGGGGAGCGGGAGCTACGAGCAGTACTTC. The V and J genes are TRBV7-6 and TRBJ2-7, with TRBD2 identical over 8 bases. Germline loops: CDR1 SGHVS, CDR2 FNYEAQ. The CDR3 runs to 15 residues. With V trimmed by 4 bases and J by 3 bases, 8 bases remained unmatched.

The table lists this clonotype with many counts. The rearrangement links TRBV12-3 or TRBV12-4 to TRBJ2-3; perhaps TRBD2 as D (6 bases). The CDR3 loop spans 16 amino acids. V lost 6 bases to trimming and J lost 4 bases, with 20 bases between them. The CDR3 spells CASSSLWGERADTQYF. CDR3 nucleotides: TGTGCCAGCAGCTCCCTTTGGGGGGAGAGGGCAGATACGCAGTATTTT.

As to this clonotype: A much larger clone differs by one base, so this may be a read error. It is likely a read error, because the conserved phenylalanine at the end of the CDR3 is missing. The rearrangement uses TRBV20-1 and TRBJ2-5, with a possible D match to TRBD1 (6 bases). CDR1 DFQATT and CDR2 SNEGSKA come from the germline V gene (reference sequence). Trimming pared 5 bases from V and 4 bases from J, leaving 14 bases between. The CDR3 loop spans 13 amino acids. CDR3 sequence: CSAFPGRGETQYL. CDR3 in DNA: TGCAGTGCTTTTCCCGGCAGGGGAGAGACCCAGTACCTC.

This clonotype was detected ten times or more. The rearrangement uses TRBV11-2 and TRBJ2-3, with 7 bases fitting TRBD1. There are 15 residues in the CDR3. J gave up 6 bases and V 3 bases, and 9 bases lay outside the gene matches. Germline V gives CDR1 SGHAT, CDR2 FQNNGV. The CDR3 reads CASSFLPRQGDTQYF. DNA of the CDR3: TGTGCCAGCAGCTTTTTACCAAGACAGGGTGATACGCAGTATTTT.

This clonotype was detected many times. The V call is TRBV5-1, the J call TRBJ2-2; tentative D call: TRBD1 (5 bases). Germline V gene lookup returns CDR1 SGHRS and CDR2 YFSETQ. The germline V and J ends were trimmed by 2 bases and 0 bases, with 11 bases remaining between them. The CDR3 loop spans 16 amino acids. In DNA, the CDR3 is TGCGCCAGCAGCTTATTCAGGGCTTCGAACACCGGGGAGCTGTTTTTT. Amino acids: CASSLFRASNTGELFF.

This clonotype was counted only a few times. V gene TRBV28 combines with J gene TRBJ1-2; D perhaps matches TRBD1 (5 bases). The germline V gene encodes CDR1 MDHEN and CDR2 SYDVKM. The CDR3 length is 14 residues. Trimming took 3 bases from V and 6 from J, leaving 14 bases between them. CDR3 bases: TGTGCCAGCAGTTTGTTCCCGGGACGGAATGGCTACACCTTC. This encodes CASSLFPGRNGYTF.

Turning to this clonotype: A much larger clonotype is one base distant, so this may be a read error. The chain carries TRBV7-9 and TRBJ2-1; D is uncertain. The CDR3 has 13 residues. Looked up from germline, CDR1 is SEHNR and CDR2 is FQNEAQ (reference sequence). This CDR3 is CTSSLALGNEQFF. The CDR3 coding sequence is TGTACCAGCAGCTTAGCTCTGGGTAATGAGCAGTTCTTC.

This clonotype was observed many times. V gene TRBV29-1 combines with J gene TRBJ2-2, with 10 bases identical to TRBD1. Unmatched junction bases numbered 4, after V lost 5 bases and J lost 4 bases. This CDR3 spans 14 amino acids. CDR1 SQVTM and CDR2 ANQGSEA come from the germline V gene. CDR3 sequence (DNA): TGCAGCGTTTTGGACAGGGGGAGCACCGGGGAGCTGTTTTTT. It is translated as CSVLDRGSTGELFF.

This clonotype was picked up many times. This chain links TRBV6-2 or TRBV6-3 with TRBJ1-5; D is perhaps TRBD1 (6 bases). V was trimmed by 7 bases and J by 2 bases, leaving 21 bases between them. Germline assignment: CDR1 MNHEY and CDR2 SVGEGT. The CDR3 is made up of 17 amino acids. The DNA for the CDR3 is TGTGCCAGCAACTCCAGGGGACGGAGCCGGGGCAATCAGCCCCAGCATTTT. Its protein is CASNSRGRSRGNQPQHF.

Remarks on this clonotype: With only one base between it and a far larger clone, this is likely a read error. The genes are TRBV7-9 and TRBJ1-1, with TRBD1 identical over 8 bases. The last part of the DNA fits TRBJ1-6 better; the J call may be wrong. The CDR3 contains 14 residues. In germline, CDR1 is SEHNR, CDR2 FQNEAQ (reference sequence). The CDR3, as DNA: TGTGCCAGCAGCCACCTACAGGGGGATTCACCCCTCCACTTT. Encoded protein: CASSHLQGDSPLHF.